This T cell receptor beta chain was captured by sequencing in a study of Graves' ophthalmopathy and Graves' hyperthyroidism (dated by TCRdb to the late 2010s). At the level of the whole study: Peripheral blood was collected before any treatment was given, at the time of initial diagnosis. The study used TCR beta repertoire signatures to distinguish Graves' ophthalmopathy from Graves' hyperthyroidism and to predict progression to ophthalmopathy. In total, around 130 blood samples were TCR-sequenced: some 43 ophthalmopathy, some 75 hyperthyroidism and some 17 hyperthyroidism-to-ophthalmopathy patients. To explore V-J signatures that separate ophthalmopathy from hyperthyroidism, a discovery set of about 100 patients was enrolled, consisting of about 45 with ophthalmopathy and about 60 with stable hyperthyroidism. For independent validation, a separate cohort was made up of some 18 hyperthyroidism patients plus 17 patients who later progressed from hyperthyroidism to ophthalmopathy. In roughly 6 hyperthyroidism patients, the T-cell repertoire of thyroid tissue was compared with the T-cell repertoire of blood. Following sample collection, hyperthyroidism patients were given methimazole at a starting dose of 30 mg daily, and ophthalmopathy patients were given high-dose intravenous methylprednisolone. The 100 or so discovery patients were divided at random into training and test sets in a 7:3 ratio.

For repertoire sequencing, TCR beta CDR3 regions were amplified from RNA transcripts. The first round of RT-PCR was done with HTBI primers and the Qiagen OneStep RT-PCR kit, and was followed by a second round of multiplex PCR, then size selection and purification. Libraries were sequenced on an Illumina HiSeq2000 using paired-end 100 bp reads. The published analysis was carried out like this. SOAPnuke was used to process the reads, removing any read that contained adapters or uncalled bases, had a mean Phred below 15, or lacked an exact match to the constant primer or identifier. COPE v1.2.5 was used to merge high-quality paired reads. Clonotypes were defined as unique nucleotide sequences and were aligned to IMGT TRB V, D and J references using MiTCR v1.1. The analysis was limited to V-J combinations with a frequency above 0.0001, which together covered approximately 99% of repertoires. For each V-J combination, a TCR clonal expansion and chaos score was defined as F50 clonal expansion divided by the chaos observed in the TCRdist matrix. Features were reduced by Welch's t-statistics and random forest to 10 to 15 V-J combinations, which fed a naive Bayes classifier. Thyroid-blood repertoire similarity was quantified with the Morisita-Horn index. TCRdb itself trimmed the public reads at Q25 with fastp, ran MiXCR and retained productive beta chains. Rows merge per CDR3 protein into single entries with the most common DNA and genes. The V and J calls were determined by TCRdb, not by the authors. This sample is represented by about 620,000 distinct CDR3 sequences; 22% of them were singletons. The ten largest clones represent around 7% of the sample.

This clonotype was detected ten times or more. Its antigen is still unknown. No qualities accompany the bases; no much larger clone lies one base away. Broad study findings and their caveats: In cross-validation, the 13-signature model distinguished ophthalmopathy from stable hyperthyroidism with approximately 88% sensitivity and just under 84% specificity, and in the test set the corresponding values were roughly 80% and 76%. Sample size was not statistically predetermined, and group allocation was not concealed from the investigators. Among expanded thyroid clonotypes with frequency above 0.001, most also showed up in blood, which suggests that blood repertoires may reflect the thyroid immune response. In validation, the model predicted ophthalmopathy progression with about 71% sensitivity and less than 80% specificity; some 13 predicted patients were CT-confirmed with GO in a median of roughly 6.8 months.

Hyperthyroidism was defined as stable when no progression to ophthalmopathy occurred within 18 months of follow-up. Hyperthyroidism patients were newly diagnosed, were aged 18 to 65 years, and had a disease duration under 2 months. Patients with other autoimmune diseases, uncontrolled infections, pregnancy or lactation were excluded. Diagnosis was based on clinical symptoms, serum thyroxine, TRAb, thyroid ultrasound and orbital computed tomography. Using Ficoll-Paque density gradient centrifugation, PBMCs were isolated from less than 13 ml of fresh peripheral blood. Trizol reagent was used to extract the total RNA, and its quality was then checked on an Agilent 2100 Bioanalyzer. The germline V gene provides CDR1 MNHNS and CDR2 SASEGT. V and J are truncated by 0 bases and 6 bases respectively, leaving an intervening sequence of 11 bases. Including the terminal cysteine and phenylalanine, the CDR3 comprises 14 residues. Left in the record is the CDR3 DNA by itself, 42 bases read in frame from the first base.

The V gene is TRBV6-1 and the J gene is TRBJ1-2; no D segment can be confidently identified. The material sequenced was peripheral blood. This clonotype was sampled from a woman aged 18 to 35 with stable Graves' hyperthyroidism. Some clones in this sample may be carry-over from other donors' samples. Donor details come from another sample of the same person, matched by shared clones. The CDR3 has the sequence CASSEASGKDGYTF. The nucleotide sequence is TGTGCCAGCAGTGAAGCATCAGGAAAAGATGGCTACACCTTC.